The sequence of this T cell receptor (beta chain) was determined in a study of shared clonotypes between healthy human individuals. Overall study: Ranging from 18 to 49 in age, donors were a couple of women and a few men.

For every subset, genomic DNA was evenly distributed across several immunoSEQ plates. Scientists sequenced DNA from unsorted PBMC on ten immunoSEQ deep assay plates. Here immunoSEQ multiplex PCR was the method, and the copy in TCRdb shows in-frame clones only, minus some. The sample has about 470,000 clones; about 85% are singletons. V was pared by 4 bases and J by 10 bases, with 4 bases of the junction left unmatched. CDR3 size: 12 residues. Germline V gene lookup returns CDR1 LNHDA and CDR2 SQIVND (reference sequence). The sequence came from a woman aged 40-49 years in good health. Some clones in this sample may be carry-over from other donors' samples. The sample consisted of PBMCs. The chain has TRBV19 and TRBJ1-1, with 9 bases lining up with TRBD1. This CDR3 reads CASSTRTGAAFF. CDR3 sequence (DNA): TGTGCCAGTAGTACTCGGACAGGGGCAGCTTTCTTT.